These 3 T cell receptor beta chains share one sample of origin, sequenced in a study of T cell responses to AZD1222 COVID-19 vaccine. The assay was immunoSEQ multiplex PCR, and TCRdb's table has in-frame clones only and misses some. The table has about 110,000 clones, more than 75% seen once. Sample: peripheral blood, taken on day 0 of AZD1222 vaccination. These receptors all stem from an adult in good health.

This chain uses TRBV4-2 with TRBJ2-2; D is ambiguous. Germline CDR1 is LGHNA and CDR2 is YNFKEQ. Between the trimmed V and J ends, which lost 4 bases and 4 bases, there was a span of 16 bases. CDR3 length: 16 residues. CDR3: CASSRRETPGTGELFF. DNA of the CDR3: TGTGCCAGCAGCCGCCGAGAAACCCCGGGCACCGGGGAGCTGTTTTTT.

The chain links TRBV30 to TRBJ2-3; tentatively, D is TRBD1 or TRBD2 (5 bases each). Deletions cut 0 bases from V and 2 bases from J, with 9 bases between. The CDR3 runs to 14 residues. Germline assignment: CDR1 GTSNPN and CDR2 SVGIG (reference sequence). In nucleotides, the CDR3 is TGTGCCTGGAGTGTAACGGGGCCCACAGATACGCAGTATTTT. Amino acid sequence: CAWSVTGPTDTQYF. Looking up the rest from reference TRBV30 and TRBJ2-3 gives the full variable domain: SQTIHQWPATLVQPVGSPLSLECTVEGTSNPNLYWYRQAAGRGLQLLFYSVGIGQISSEVPQNLSASRPQDRQFILSSKKLLLSDSGFYLCAWSVTGPTDTQYFGPGTRLTVL.

This chain uses TRBV6-5 with TRBJ1-1, with D hard to call. CDR1 is MNHEY and CDR2 is SVGAGI in the germline V gene. Trimming left V 6 bases short and J 2 bases short, with 10 bases between. The CDR3 totals 13 residues. The CDR3 sequence: CASSLGRNTEAFF. CDR3 sequence (DNA): TGTGCCAGCAGCCTTGGGAGAAACACTGAAGCTTTCTTT.